Sequencing of this TCR beta chain was carried out in a study of blood T cells in healthy people across ages. Then a second PCR, running about 6 to 11 cycles, was carried out with a sample-barcoded 5' primer and a J-beta primer mix. TCRdb passed the 5' RACE reads through MiXCR, listing each CDR3 protein once. The data show hundreds of thousands of distinct CDR3 sequences, about 42% seen once. As for this clonotype: Its cognate antigen is unknown.

Notes on the study in general: Not knowing donor CMV status may have confounded expanded clonotype changes. Compared with aged donors, long-lived donors showed fewer expanded clones, suggesting selection.

Trimming took off 8 bases at V and 1 base at J, with 15 bases between the two ends. Germline V gives CDR1 MDHEN, CDR2 SYDVKM. There are 15 residues in the CDR3. This TCR was recovered from a man between 60 and 70 years old in good health. V usage is TRBV28 and J usage is TRBJ1-5; D uncertain. Sequencing used blood. The CDR3 region has the DNA TGTGCCAGCCTCTCTCAGGTTGGGAGCAATCAGCCCCAGCATTTT. Encoded protein: CASLSQVGSNQPQHF.